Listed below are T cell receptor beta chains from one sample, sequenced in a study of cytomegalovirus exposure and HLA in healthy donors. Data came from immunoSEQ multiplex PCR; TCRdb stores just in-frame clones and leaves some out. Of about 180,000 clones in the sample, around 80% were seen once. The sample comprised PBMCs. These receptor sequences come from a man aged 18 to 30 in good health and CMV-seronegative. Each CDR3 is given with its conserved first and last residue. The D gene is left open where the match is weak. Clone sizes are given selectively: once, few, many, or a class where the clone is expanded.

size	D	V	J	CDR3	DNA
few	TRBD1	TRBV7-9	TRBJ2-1	CASSLGQGAGNEQFF	TGTGCCAGCAGCTTAGGGCAGGGGGCGGGGAATGAGCAGTTCTTC
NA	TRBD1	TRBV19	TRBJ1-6	CASSGTGLAAESPLHF	TGTGCCAGTTCGGGGACAGGGCTCGCCGCGGAATCACCCCTCCACTTT
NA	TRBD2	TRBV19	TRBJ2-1	CASSNLAGFYNEQFF	TGTGCCAGTAGTAATCTAGCGGGCTTTTACAATGAGCAGTTCTTC
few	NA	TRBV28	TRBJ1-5	CASTPYDRNNQPQHF	TGTGCCAGCACCCCTTACGACAGGAACAATCAGCCCCAGCATTTT
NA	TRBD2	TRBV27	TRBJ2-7	CASSLLGLAGGVNYEQYF	TGTGCCAGCAGTTTACTAGGACTAGCGGGAGGTGTCAACTACGAGCAGTACTTC
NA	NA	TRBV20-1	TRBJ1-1	CGAQANTEAFF	TGCGGCGCACAGGCGAACACTGAAGCTTTCTTT
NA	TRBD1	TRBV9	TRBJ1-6	CASSLTGGWNSPLHF	TGTGCCAGCAGCCTCACAGGGGGCTGGAATTCACCCCTCCACTTT
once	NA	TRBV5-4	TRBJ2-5	CASRVSEAEETQYF	TGTGCCAGCAGAGTCTCGGAGGCAGAAGAGACCCAGTACTTC
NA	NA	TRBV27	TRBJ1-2	CASKLSTGGAYGYTF	TGTGCCAGCAAATTAAGTACCGGGGGGGCTTATGGCTACACCTTC
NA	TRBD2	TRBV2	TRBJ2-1	CASSQTSGRAHEQFF	TGTGCCAGCAGCCAAACTAGCGGGAGGGCCCATGAGCAGTTCTTC
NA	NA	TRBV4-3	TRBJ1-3	CASSYQRSSGNTIYF	TGCGCCAGCAGCTATCAACGGTCCTCTGGAAACACCATATATTTT
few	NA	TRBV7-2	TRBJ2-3	CATGLAVFSTDTQYF	TGTGCTACAGGGCTAGCGGTTTTTAGCACAGATACGCAGTATTTT
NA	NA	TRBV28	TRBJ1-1	CASSLGGLNTEAFF	TGTGCCAGCAGTTTGGGAGGGCTTAACACTGAAGCTTTCTTT
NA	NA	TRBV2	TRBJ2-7	CASQGETYEQYF	TGTGCCAGCCAGGGCGAGACCTACGAGCAGTACTTC
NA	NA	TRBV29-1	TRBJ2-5	CSVYTAAVQTQYF	TGCAGCGTGTACACAGCCGCAGTGCAGACCCAGTACTTC
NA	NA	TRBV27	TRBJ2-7	CASSHWAGVVYEQYF	TGTGCCAGCAGCCACTGGGCAGGGGTCGTTTACGAGCAGTACTTC
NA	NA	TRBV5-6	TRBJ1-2	CASSRSDSFLNYGYTF	TGTGCCAGCAGCCGCTCGGACAGCTTTCTCAACTATGGCTACACCTTC
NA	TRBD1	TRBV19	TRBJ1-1	CASSITTSGGGSRRGF	TGTGCCAGTAGTATAACCACCAGTGGAGGGGGCAGTCGACGGGGATTT
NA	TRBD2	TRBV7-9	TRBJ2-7	CASSGRSGGRYEQYF	TGTGCCAGCAGCGGCCGTAGCGGGGGGCGGTACGAGCAGTACTTC
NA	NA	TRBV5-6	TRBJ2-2	CASSLAVGGYTGELFF	TGTGCCAGCAGCTTGGCGGTGGGGGGTTACACCGGGGAGCTGTTTTTT
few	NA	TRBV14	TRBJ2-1	CASSPSSDYNEQFF	TGTGCCAGCAGCCCGTCCTCAGACTACAATGAGCAGTTCTTC
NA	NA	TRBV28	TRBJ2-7	CASSASGQNSYEQYF	TGTGCCAGCAGTGCCTCCGGACAGAACTCCTACGAGCAGTACTTC
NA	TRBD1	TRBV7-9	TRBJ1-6	CASSLVRGQGHSPLHF	TGTGCCAGCAGCTTAGTGAGGGGACAGGGGCATTCACCCCTCCACTTT
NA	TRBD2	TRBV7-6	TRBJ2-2	CASSLAGLAGRNTGELFF	TGTGCCAGCAGCTTAGCGGGACTAGCGGGAAGAAACACCGGGGAGCTGTTTTTT
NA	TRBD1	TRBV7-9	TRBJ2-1	CASSIRQGTEQFF	TGTGCCAGCAGCATCCGACAGGGGACGGAGCAGTTCTTC
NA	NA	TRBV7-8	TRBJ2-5	CASSFTSGETQYF	TGTGCCAGCAGCTTCACCAGCGGGGAGACCCAGTACTTC
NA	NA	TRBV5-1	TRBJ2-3	CASSYTPTDTQYF	TGCGCCAGCAGCTACACGCCCACAGATACGCAGTATTTT
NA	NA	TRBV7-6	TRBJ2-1	CASSLIVLAGVGEQFF	TGTGCCAGCAGCTTAATCGTGCTAGCCGGGGTAGGTGAGCAGTTCTTC
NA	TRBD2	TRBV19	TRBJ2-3	CATSGRAGDTQYF	TGTGCCACTAGCGGGAGGGCCGGAGATACGCAGTATTTT
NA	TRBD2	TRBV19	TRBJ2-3	CASSIETGLADRTDTQYF	TGTGCCAGTAGTATAGAGACAGGACTAGCGGATCGCACAGATACGCAGTATTTT
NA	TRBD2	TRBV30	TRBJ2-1	CAWVPLGTSAYNEQFF	TGTGCCTGGGTCCCCCTCGGGACTAGCGCCTACAATGAGCAGTTCTTC
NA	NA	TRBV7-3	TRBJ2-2	CADPGGRTGELFF	TGTGCCGACCCCGGGGGACGCACCGGGGAGCTGTTTTTT
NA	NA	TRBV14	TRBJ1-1	CASSPGEARIEAFF	TGTGCCAGCAGCCCCGGGGAGGCTCGGATTGAAGCTTTCTTT
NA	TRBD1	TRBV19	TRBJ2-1	CASSWGQPSSYNEQFF	TGTGCCAGTAGTTGGGGACAGCCAAGCTCCTACAATGAGCAGTTCTTC
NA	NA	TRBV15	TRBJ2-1	CATSSTRGSYGEQFF	TGTGCCACCAGCAGCACCAGGGGAAGTTATGGTGAGCAGTTCTTC
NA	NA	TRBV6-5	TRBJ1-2	CASSFNRQSSEGYTF	TGTGCCAGCAGTTTCAATCGACAGTCATCAGAAGGCTACACCTTC
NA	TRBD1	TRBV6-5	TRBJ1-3	CASSYRQGATIYF	TGTGCCAGCAGTTACAGACAGGGGGCAACCATATATTTT
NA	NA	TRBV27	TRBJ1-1	CASSLGQNTEAFF	TGTGCCAGCAGTTTAGGGCAGAACACTGAAGCTTTCTTT
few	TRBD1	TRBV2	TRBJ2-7	CASSEVGQGPYEQYF	TGTGCCAGCAGTGAAGTGGGACAGGGCCCCTACGAGCAGTACTTC
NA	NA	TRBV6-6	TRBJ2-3	CASSTNRGATDTQYF	TGTGCCAGCAGCACGAACCGGGGGGCCACAGATACGCAGTATTTT
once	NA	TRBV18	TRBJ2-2	CASSPRRETGELFF	TGTGCCAGCTCACCGAGGAGAGAAACCGGGGAGCTGTTTTTT
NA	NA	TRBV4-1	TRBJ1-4	CASSQDRSVNEKLFF	TGCGCCAGCAGCCAAGATCGGTCGGTCAATGAAAAACTGTTTTTT
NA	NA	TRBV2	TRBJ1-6	CASRRSGDSPLHF	TGTGCCAGCAGGAGATCCGGGGATTCACCCCTCCACTTT
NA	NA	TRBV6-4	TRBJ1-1	CASSFSGNTEAFF	TGTGCCAGCAGTTTCAGCGGGAACACTGAAGCTTTCTTT
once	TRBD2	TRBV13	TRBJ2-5	CASSPRTSGMGETQYF	TGTGCCAGCAGCCCCCGGACTAGCGGGATGGGAGAGACCCAGTACTTC
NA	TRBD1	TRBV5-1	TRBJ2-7	CASSWGDRGEQYF	TGCGCCAGCAGCTGGGGGGACAGGGGGGAGCAGTACTTC